These 25 T cell receptor beta chains came from one sample sequenced in a study of T cells in Graves' hyperthyroidism and ophthalmopathy. TCR beta CDR3 sequences were amplified from RNA transcripts. An initial round of RT-PCR targeting the TCR CDR3 relied on the HTBI primer set. Via MiXCR, TCRdb re-called the multiplex PCR reads, giving one row per CDR3 protein. The data show about 250,000 distinct CDR3 sequences, around 26% seen once. Sample: blood. The receptor source for this set is a woman aged 40 to 50 with Graves' ophthalmopathy.

This clonotype was recorded many times. This rearrangement joins TRBV28 to TRBJ1-5; D is unclear. Germline CDR1 MDHEN, CDR2 SYDVKM. V gave up 6 bases and J gave up 3 bases, with 12 bases separating them. The CDR3 is made up of 14 amino acids. For the CDR3, the DNA is TGTGCCAGCAGCAACCCGGGCGACAATCAGCCCCAGCATTTT. As protein: CASSNPGDNQPQHF. The full variable domain, in which reference TRBV28 and TRBJ1-5 provide the parts outside the CDR3, is DVKVTQSSRYLVKRTGEKVFLECVQDMDHENMFWYRQDPGLGLRLIYFSYDVKMKEKGDIPEGYSVSREKKERFSLILESASTNQTSMYLCASSNPGDNQPQHFGDGTRLSIL.

CDR3 residues: CASRSGSQPQHF. In DNA form, the CDR3 reads TGTGCCAGCAGATCGGGAAGCCAGCCCCAGCATTTT. The rearrangement joins TRBV6-1 to TRBJ1-5; D uncertain. The CDR3 sequence is 12 residues long. V lost 6 bases and J 7 bases, leaving 10 bases between the germline ends. Germline CDR1 MNHNS, CDR2 SASEGT.

V usage is TRBV29-1 and J usage is TRBJ2-5; 7 bases agree with TRBD1. Germline-derived CDR1 and CDR2 are SQVTM and ANQGSEA. J gave up 5 bases and V 4 bases, and 7 bases lay outside the gene matches. This CDR3 region has 13 residues. CDR3 coding DNA: TGCAGCGTTGGAGACAGGGCCTCGGAGACCCAGTACTTC. It encodes CSVGDRASETQYF.

This clonotype was counted at least ten times. The genes are TRBV28 and TRBJ1-3, with D possibly matching TRBD1 (6 bases). V was trimmed by 6 bases and J by 2 bases, leaving 14 bases between them. Germline CDR1 MDHEN, CDR2 SYDVKM. The CDR3 covers 15 residues. The CDR3 DNA follows: TGTGCCAGCAGCTTGCTTTCAGGGGCTGGAAACACCATATATTTT. The encoded protein is CASSLLSGAGNTIYF.

The V call is TRBV7-6, the J call TRBJ2-2, with 8 bases matching TRBD1. Germline CDR1 SGHVS, CDR2 FNYEAQ. Losses at the gene ends were 0 bases for V and 4 bases for J; bases not matched to a gene: 4. This CDR3 has 16 residues. The CDR3 coding sequence is TGTGCCAGCAGCTTAGCACAGGGGGTTTCCACCGGGGAGCTGTTTTTT. Translation gives CASSLAQGVSTGELFF.

In its sample, this clonotype was seen many times. The V and J genes are TRBV15 and TRBJ1-2; 7 bases are a match to TRBD1. The germline gives CDR1 LNHNV, CDR2 YYDKDF (reference sequence). This CDR3 has 12 residues. V was pared by 7 bases and J by 3 bases, with 2 bases of the junction left unmatched. The CDR3 DNA reads as TGTGCCACCAAAGACAGGGACTATGGCTACACCTTC. This gives the protein CATKDRDYGYTF.

At least ten counts were recorded for this clonotype. This rearrangement joins TRBV6-5 to TRBJ2-7; D is unresolved. Trimming removed 2 bases at V and 4 bases at J, with 12 bases between. This CDR3 is built from 14 residues. Germline loops: CDR1 MNHEY, CDR2 SVGAGI. The CDR3, as DNA: TGTGCCAGCAGTTACCCCCCGACCAATTACGAGCAGTACTTC. Its protein is CASSYPPTNYEQYF.

This clonotype was recorded many times. The chain is built from TRBV24-1 and TRBJ2-5; D not resolved. This CDR3 is 13 amino acids long. From germline, CDR1 is KGHDR and CDR2 SFDVKD. V was cut by 6 bases and J by 4 bases, with 11 bases left in between. CDR3 loop: CATSNMGLETQYF. Here the CDR3 DNA reads TGTGCCACCAGTAATATGGGCCTAGAGACCCAGTACTTC.

The rearrangement joins TRBV4-1 to TRBJ2-7, with D possibly matching TRBD1 (7 bases). Looked up from germline, CDR1 is MGHRA and CDR2 is YSYEKL. CDR3 size: 13 residues. Trimming left V 0 bases short and J 11 bases short, with 14 bases between. The CDR3, as DNA: TGCGCCAGCAGCCAAGATCAGGGGGGACAGAAGTACTTC. Amino acids: CASSQDQGGQKYF.

This clonotype showed up many times. The rearrangement links TRBV27 to TRBJ1-1, with no clear D. The CDR3 consists of 13 residues. V was pared by 6 bases and J by 4 bases, with 12 bases between. Germline CDR1 and CDR2: MNHEY and SMNVEV (reference sequence). Here the CDR3 reads CASRVPGGTEAFF. In DNA form, the CDR3 reads TGTGCCAGCAGAGTTCCTGGAGGCACTGAAGCTTTCTTT.

This clonotype was seen many times. The J gene is TRBJ2-7, the V gene TRBV5-1; D not certain. Trimming pared 4 bases from V and 4 bases from J, leaving 15 bases between. The CDR3 covers 14 residues. CDR1 and CDR2 (germline): SGHRS, YFSETQ. The CDR3 here is CASSRDPKGYEQYF. The DNA for the CDR3 is TGCGCCAGCAGCCGAGACCCCAAGGGTTACGAGCAGTACTTC.

This clonotype was counted many times. The chain is built from TRBV7-8 and TRBJ1-5; possibly TRBD1 for D (6 bases). Trimming pared 5 bases from V and 0 bases from J, leaving 14 bases between. This CDR3 spans 16 amino acids. Germline V CDR1 and CDR2: SGHVS, FQNEAQ. The chain's CDR3 is CASSLKDSHSNQPQHF. As DNA, the CDR3 is TGTGCCAGCAGCCTAAAGGACAGTCATAGCAATCAGCCCCAGCATTTT.

This clonotype was counted at least ten times. The gene calls are TRBV6-5 and TRBJ2-7, with a tentative D call TRBD1 (6 bases). The CDR3 has 14 residues. CDR1 is MNHEY, CDR2 SVGAGI, per germline. V lost 6 bases and J lost 7, with 19 bases in between. The CDR3 DNA is TGTGCCAGCAGCCCCCGGGAAACTACAGGGGAGCAGTACTTC. It is translated as CASSPRETTGEQYF.

The sample holds many counts of this clonotype. CDR3 nucleotides: TGCAGTGCCCCGGGACTAGGACAAGAGACCCAGTACTTC. Residues: CSAPGLGQETQYF. The chain has TRBV20-1 and TRBJ2-5, with 8 bases identical to TRBD2. V shed 6 bases and J 2 bases; nucleotides not matched to a gene: 5. The CDR3 has 13 residues. Looked up from germline, CDR1 is DFQATT and CDR2 is SNEGSKA (reference sequence).

There are many counts of this clonotype. The chain combines TRBV27 with TRBJ2-7; 11 bases fit TRBD2. Germline V CDR1 and CDR2: MNHEY, SMNVEV (reference sequence). This CDR3 has 15 residues. The V and J ends lost 4 bases and 3 bases, in that order; junction bases with no gene match: 5. This CDR3 is CASSSLAGGFYEQYF. The CDR3 nucleotides are TGTGCCAGCAGTTCCCTAGCGGGAGGATTCTACGAGCAGTACTTC.

A word on this clonotype: Since a much larger clone is just one base distant, this may be a read error. This chain connects TRBV20-1 to TRBJ2-2; the D is unclear. The CDR3 covers 15 residues. Germline V CDR1 and CDR2: DFQATT, SNEGSKA (reference sequence). The V end lost 2 bases, the J end lost 0 bases, and 10 bases lay between the germline ends. CDR3 region: CSARFVPANTGELFF. In DNA form, the CDR3 reads TGCAGTGCTAGATTCGTACCCGCGAACACCGGGGAGCTGTTTTTT.

This clonotype was seen at least ten times. The chain combines TRBV6-5 with TRBJ1-5, with TRBD1 as a possible D gene (5 bases). The CDR3 runs to 13 residues. Germline CDR1 and CDR2: MNHEY and SVGAGI. The V and J ends lost 6 bases and 5 bases respectively, with 11 bases between them. The CDR3: CASSHTGDQPQHF. As DNA, the CDR3 is TGTGCCAGCAGCCATACGGGGGATCAGCCCCAGCATTTT.

The sample holds many counts of this clonotype. The chain carries TRBV6-5 and TRBJ1-2; D is unclear. The CDR3 extends over 13 amino acids. CDR1 MNHEY and CDR2 SVGAGI come from the germline V gene. The V end lost 8 bases, the J end lost 4 bases, and 14 bases lay between the germline ends. As DNA, the CDR3 is TGTGCCAGCTCGCAAGGGAGGGCCTATGGCTACACCTTC. Translating gives CASSQGRAYGYTF.

About this clonotype: A much bigger clone sits one base away, suggesting this may be a read error. Here the CDR3 omits its conserved ending phenylalanine or tryptophan, so a read error is the likely source. CDR3 in amino acids: CASSGNTEKNIQYL. The CDR3 DNA sequence: TGTGCCAGCAGTGGGAATACAGAGAAAAACATTCAGTACCTC. V is TRBV2 and J is TRBJ2-4; D unresolved. The CDR3 runs to 14 residues. Germline loops: CDR1 SNHLY, CDR2 FYNNEI. V was shortened by 4 bases and J by 4 bases, with 11 bases between the two germline ends.

This clonotype was seen many times. The V gene is TRBV28, the J gene TRBJ2-7, with D possibly being TRBD2 (5 bases). Trimming stripped 6 bases from V and 2 bases from J, with 8 bases between. The CDR3 loop spans 12 amino acids. Germline loops: CDR1 MDHEN, CDR2 SYDVKM. In nucleotides, the CDR3 is TGTGCCAGCAGGGACTTTGCCTACGAGCAGTACTTC. It codes for CASRDFAYEQYF.

The genes are TRBV6-1 and TRBJ1-1, with D possibly TRBD1 on 6 matching bases. The CDR3 has 15 amino acids. The germline gives CDR1 MNHNS, CDR2 SASEGT. V was trimmed by 7 bases and J by 5 bases, leaving 20 bases between them. CDR3 sequence: CASKDVGGVRTEAFF. CDR3 in DNA: TGTGCCAGCAAGGACGTCGGGGGCGTTAGGACTGAAGCTTTCTTT.

This clonotype was seen a handful of times. With a much larger clone just one base away, this may be a read error. CDR3 sequence reads: CVSSMMAFSGNTIYF. DNA for the CDR3: TGTGTCAGTAGTATGATGGCGTTCTCTGGAAACACCATATATTTT. This chain uses TRBV19 with TRBJ1-3; no clear D gene. Germline assignment: CDR1 LNHDA and CDR2 SQIVND (reference sequence). The CDR3 has 15 residues.

This clonotype has ten or more counts. V gene TRBV27 combines with J gene TRBJ2-7, with a possible D match to TRBD2 (6 bases). V gave up 2 bases and J gave up 3 bases, with 11 bases separating them. CDR1 is MNHEY and CDR2 is SMNVEV in the germline V gene (reference sequence). The CDR3 has 14 amino acids. CDR3 DNA sequence: TGTGCCAGCAGTTTAGGAGGGGATGGCTACGAGCAGTACTTC. Amino acid sequence: CASSLGGDGYEQYF.

This clonotype has ten or more counts. V usage is TRBV11-2 and J usage is TRBJ2-4; the match to TRBD1 covers 10 bases. The germline gives CDR1 SGHAT, CDR2 FQNNGV. The V and J ends lost 5 bases and 1 base, in that order; junction bases with no gene match: 17. CDR3 length equals 20 residues. The CDR3 region has the DNA TGTGCCAGCAGCGCTCCCGACAGGGGGCGCGGCGCAACGGCCAAAAACATTCAGTACTTC. Residues: CASSAPDRGRGATAKNIQYF.

This clonotype was seen a few times. In nucleotides, the CDR3 is TGTGCCAGCAGAAGTCAACTAGCGTCCACCGGGGAGCTGTTTTTT. As protein: CASRSQLASTGELFF. This chain uses TRBV12-3 or TRBV12-4 with TRBJ2-2; TRBD2 matches at 7 bases. CDR3 size: 15 residues. The V and J ends lost 6 bases and 4 bases, in that order; junction bases with no gene match: 8.